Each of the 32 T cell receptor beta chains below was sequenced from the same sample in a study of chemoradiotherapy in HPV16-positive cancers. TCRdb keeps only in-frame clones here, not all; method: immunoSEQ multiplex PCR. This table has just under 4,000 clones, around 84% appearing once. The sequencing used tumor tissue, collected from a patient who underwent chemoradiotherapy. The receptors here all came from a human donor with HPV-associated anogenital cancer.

DNA for the CDR3: TGTGCCAGCAGCACCCGGACAGCGAACACTGAAGCTTTCTTT. It translates to CASSTRTANTEAFF. This rearrangement joins TRBV7-9 to TRBJ1-1, with D tentatively TRBD1 (6 bases). V was trimmed by 5 bases and J by 1 base, leaving 11 bases between them. The CDR3 extends over 14 amino acids. Germline CDR1 is SEHNR and CDR2 is FQNEAQ (reference sequence).

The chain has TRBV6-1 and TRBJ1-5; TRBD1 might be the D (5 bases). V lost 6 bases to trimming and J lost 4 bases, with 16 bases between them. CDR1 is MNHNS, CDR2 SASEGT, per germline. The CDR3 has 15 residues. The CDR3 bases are TGTGCCAGCAGGGGGGGACGGGGCCTTAATCAGCCCCAGCATTTT. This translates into CASRGGRGLNQPQHF.

In DNA form, the CDR3 reads TGTGCCAGCAGTGAAATCGGCAGGAGCAATCAGCCCCAGCATTTT. Protein: CASSEIGRSNQPQHF. The rearrangement joins TRBV2 to TRBJ1-5, with D uncertain. This CDR3 comprises 15 residues. Germline assignment: CDR1 SNHLY and CDR2 FYNNEI. Trimming shortened V by 2 bases and J by 1 base, and 9 bases separated the two germline ends.

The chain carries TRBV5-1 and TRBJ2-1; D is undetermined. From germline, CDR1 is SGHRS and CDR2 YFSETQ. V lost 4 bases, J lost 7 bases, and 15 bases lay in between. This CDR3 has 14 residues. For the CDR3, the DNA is TGCGCCAGCAGCCTGACCCCGTCCCCTAATGAGCAGTTCTTC. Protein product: CASSLTPSPNEQFF. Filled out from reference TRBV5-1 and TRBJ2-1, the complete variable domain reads KAGVTQTPRYLIKTRGQQVTLSCSPISGHRSVSWYQQTPGQGLQFLFEYFSETQRNKGNFPGRFSGRQFSNSRSEMNVSTLELGDSALYLCASSLTPSPNEQFFGPGTRLTVL.

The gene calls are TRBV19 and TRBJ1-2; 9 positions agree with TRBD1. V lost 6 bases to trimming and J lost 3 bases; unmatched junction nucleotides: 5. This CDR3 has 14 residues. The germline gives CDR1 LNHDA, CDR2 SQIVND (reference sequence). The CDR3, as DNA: TGTGCCAGTAGGCCGAGGGACAGGGACTATGGCTACACCTTC. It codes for CASRPRDRDYGYTF.

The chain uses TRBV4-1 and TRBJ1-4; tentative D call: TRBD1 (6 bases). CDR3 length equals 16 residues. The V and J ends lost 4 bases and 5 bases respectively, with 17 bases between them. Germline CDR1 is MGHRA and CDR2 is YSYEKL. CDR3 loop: CASSPPGRGGNEKLFF. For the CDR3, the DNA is TGCGCCAGCAGCCCTCCCGGCAGGGGAGGGAATGAAAAACTGTTTTTT.

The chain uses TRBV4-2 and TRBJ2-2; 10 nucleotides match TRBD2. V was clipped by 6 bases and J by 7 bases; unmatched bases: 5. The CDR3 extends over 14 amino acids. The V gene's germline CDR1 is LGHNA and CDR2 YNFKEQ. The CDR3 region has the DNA TGTGCCAGCAGTCAGCGGGAGGGCGTCGGGGAGCTGTTTTTT. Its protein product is CASSQREGVGELFF.

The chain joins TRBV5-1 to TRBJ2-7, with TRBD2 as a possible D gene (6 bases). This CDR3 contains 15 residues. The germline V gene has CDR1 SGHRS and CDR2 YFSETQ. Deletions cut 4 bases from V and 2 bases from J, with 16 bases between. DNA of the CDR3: TGCGCCAGCAGCCGGAGGGCAGAAGGAACCTACGAGCAGTACTTC. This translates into CASSRRAEGTYEQYF.

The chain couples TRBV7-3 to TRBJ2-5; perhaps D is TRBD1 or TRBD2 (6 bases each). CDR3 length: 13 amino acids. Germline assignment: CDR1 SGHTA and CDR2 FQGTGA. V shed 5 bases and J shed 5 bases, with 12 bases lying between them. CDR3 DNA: TGTGCCAGCAGCGCTCAAGGGGGGGAGACCCAGTACTTC. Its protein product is CASSAQGGETQYF.

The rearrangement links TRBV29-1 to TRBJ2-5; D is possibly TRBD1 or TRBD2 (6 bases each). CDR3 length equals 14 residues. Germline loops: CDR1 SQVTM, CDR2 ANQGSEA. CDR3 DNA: TGCAGTACCACTCCGGGGGCCCGGGGAGAGACCCAGTACTTC. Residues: CSTTPGARGETQYF.

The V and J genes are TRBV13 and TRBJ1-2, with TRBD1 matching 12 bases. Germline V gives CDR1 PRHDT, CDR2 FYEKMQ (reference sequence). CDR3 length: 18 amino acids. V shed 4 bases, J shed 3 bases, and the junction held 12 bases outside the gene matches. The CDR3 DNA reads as TGTGCCAGCAGCTCGTACGGGACAGGGGGCTCCCACTACTATGGCTACACCTTC. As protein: CASSSYGTGGSHYYGYTF.

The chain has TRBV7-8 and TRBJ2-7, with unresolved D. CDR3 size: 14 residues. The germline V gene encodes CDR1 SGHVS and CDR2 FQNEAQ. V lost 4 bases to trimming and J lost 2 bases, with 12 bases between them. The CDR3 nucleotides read TGTGCCAGCAGCTCGTACATGCCCACCTACGAGCAGTACTTC. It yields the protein CASSSYMPTYEQYF.

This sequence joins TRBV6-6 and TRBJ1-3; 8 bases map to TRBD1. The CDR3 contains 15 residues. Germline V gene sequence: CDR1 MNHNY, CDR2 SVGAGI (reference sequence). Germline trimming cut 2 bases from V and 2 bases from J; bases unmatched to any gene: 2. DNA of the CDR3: TGTGCCAGCAGTTACGTACAGGGGGCTGGAAACACCATATATTTT. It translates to CASSYVQGAGNTIYF.

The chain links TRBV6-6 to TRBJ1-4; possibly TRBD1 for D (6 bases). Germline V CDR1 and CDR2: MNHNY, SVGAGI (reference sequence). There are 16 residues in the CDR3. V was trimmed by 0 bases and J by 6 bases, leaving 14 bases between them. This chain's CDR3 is CASSYSTGLGDEKLFF. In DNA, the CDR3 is TGTGCCAGCAGTTACTCGACAGGACTAGGGGATGAAAAACTGTTTTTT.

CDR3 sequence: CASSLGRNSNQPQHF. CDR3 in DNA: TGTGCCAGCAGTTTAGGGCGTAATAGCAATCAGCCCCAGCATTTT. The V gene is TRBV27, the J gene TRBJ1-5; D is unresolved. The CDR3 is made up of 15 amino acids. Germline V CDR1 and CDR2: MNHEY, SMNVEV (reference sequence). V gave up 2 bases and J gave up 0 bases, with 8 bases separating them.

The DNA for the CDR3 is TGTGCCAGCAGTAGACTAGCGGGGGGGGACGGGGAGCTGTTTTTT. Amino acids: CASSRLAGGDGELFF. The rearrangement joins TRBV2 to TRBJ2-2, with TRBD2 identical over 14 bases. Germline trimming cut 5 bases from V and 7 bases from J; bases unmatched to any gene: 3. CDR3 length: 15 residues. Germline CDR1 and CDR2: SNHLY and FYNNEI.

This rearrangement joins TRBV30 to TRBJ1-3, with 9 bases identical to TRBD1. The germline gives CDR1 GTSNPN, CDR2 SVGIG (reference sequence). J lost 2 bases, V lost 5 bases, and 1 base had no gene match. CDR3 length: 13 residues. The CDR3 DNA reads TGTGCCTGGCGACAGGGGGCTGGAAACACCATATATTTT. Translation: CAWRQGAGNTIYF.

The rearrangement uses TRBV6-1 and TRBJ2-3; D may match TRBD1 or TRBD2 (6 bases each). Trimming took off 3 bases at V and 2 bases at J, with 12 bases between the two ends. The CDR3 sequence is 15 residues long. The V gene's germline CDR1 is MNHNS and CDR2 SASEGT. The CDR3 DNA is TGTGCCAGCAGTGAGTGGGGGGCCTACACAGATACGCAGTATTTT. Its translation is CASSEWGAYTDTQYF.

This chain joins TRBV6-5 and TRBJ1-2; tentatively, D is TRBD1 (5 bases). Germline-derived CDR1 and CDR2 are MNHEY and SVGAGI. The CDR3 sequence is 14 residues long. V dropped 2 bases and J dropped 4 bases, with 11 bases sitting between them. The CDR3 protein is CASSYGPGPYGYTF. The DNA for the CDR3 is TGTGCCAGCAGTTACGGGCCAGGGCCCTATGGCTACACCTTC.

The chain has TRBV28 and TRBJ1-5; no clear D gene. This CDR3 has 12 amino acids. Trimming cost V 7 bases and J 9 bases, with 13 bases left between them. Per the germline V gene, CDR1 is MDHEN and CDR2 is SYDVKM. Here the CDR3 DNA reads TGTGCCAGCACCAACCCCCGGGGGCCCCAGCATTTT. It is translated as CASTNPRGPQHF. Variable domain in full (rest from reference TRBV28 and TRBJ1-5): DVKVTQSSRYLVKRTGEKVFLECVQDMDHENMFWYRQDPGLGLRLIYFSYDVKMKEKGDIPEGYSVSREKKERFSLILESASTNQTSMYLCASTNPRGPQHFGDGTRLSIL.

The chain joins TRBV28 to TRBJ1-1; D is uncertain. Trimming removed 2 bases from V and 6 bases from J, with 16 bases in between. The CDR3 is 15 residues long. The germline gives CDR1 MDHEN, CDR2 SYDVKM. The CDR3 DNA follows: TGTGCCAGCAGTTTACCCGTCGTGACTAGGGCTGAAGCTTTCTTT. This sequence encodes CASSLPVVTRAEAFF.

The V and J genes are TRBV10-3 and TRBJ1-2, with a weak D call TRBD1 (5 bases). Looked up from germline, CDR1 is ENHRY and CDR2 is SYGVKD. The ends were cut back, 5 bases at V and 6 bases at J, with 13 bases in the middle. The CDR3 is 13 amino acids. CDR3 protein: CAISFQGRDGYTF. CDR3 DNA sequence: TGTGCCATCAGTTTTCAGGGACGAGATGGCTACACCTTC.

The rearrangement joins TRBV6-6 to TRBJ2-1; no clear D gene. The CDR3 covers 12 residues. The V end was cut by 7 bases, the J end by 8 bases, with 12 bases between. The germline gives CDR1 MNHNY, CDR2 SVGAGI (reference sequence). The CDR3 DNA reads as TGTGCCAGCATGAGTGTTAGGGATGAGCAGTTCTTC. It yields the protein CASMSVRDEQFF.

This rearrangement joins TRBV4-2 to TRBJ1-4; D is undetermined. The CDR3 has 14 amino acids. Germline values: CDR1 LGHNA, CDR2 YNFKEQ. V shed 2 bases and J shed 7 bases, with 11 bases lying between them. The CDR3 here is CASSQSVNSEKLFF. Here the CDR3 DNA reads TGTGCCAGCAGCCAATCCGTTAATAGTGAAAAACTGTTTTTT.

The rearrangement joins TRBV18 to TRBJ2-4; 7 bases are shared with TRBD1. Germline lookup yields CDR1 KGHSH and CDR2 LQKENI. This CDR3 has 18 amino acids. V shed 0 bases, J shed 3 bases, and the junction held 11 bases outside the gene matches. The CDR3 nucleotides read TGTGCCAGCTCACCACCGGGCCGCCAGGGGGTGTTCAAAAACATTCAGTACTTC. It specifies CASSPPGRQGVFKNIQYF.

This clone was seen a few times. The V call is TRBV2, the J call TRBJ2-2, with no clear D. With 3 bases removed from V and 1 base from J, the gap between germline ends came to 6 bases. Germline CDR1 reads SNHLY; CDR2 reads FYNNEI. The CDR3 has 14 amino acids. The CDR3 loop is CASSETVNTGELFF. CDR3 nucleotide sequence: TGTGCCAGCAGTGAGACCGTGAACACCGGGGAGCTGTTTTTT.

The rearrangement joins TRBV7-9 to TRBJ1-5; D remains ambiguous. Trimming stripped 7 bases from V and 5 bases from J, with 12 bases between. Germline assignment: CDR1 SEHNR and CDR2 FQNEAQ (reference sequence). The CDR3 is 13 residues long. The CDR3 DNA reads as TGTGCCAGCACCCAAGACAACTATCAGCCCCAGCATTTT. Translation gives CASTQDNYQPQHF.

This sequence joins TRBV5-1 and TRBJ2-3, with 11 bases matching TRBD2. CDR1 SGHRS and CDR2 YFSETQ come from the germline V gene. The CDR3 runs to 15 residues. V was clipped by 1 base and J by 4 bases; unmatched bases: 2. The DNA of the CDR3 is TGCGCCAGCAGCTTGACTAGCGGGAGAGCAGATACGCAGTATTTT. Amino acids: CASSLTSGRADTQYF. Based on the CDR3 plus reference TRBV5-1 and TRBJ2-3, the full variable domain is KAGVTQTPRYLIKTRGQQVTLSCSPISGHRSVSWYQQTPGQGLQFLFEYFSETQRNKGNFPGRFSGRQFSNSRSEMNVSTLELGDSALYLCASSLTSGRADTQYFGPGTRLTVL.

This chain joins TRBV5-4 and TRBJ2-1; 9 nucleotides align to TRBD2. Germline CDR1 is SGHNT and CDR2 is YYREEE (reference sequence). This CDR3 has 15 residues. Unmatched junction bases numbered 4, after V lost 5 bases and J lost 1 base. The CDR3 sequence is CASSSAGGSYNEQFF. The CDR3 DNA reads TGTGCCAGCAGTTCAGCGGGAGGATCCTACAATGAGCAGTTCTTC. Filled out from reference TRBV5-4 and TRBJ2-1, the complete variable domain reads ETGVTQSPTHLIKTRGQQVTLRCSSQSGHNTVSWYQQALGQGPQFIFQYYREEENGRGNFPPRFSGLQFPNYSSELNVNALELDDSALYLCASSSAGGSYNEQFFGPGTRLTVL.

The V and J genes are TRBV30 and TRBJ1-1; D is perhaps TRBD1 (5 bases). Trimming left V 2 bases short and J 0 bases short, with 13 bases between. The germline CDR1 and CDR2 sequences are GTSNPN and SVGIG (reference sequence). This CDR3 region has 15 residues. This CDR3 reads CAWSPGPSMNTEAFF. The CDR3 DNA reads TGTGCCTGGAGTCCAGGGCCCTCCATGAACACTGAAGCTTTCTTT.

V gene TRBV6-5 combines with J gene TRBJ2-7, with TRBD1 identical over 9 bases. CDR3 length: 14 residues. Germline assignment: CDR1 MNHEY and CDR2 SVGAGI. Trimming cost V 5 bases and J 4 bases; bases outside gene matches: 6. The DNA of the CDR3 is TGTGCCAGCAGTCCCGGGACAGGGAGGTACGAGCAGTACTTC. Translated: CASSPGTGRYEQYF.

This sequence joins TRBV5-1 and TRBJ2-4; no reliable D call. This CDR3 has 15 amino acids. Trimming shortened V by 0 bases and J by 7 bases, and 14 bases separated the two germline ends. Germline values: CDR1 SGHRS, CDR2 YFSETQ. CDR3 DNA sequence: TGCGCCAGCAGCTTGGCCTTTGGGTGGGCCAACATTCAGTACTTC. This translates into CASSLAFGWANIQYF.